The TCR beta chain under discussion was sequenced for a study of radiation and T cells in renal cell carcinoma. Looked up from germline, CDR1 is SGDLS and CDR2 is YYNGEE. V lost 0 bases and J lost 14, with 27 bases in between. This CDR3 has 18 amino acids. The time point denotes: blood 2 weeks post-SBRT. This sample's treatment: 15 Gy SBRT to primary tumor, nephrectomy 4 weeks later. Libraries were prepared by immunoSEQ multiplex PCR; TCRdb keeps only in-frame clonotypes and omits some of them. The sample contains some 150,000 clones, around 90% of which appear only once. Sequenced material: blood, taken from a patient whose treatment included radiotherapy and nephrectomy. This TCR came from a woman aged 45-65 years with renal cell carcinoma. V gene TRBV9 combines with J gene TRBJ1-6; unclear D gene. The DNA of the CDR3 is TGTGCCAGCAGCGTAGGTTCTACGGGTGCGGACTTCAGGTCAACCCTCCACTTT. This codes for CASSVGSTGADFRSTLHF. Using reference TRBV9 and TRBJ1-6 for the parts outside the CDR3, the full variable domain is DSGVTQTPKHLITATGQRVTLRCSPRSGDLSVYWYQQSLDQGLQFLIQYYNGEERAKGNILERFSAQQFPDLHSELNLSSLELGDSALYFCASSVGSTGADFRSTLHFGNGTRLTVT.